What follows are 22 T cell receptor beta chains derived from one specimen sequenced in a study of cytomegalovirus exposure and HLA in healthy donors. The PCR was carried out with 60 Vbeta primers and 13 Jbeta primers. Method: immunoSEQ multiplex PCR; TCRdb's copy keeps in-frame clones and lacks some. The sample carries about 120,000 clones, roughly 80% recorded once. Sequences were obtained from PBMCs. The receptors here all came from a man younger than 40 in good health and CMV-seronegative.

V usage is TRBV5-1 and J usage is TRBJ2-7; 8 positions agree with TRBD1. The CDR3 runs 14 residues. The germline V gene encodes CDR1 SGHRS and CDR2 YFSETQ. Losses at the gene ends were 2 bases for V and 5 bases for J; bases not matched to a gene: 6. DNA for the CDR3: TGCGCCAGCAGCTTTAGTGGACAGGGCCACGAGCAGTACTTC. Translated: CASSFSGQGHEQYF.

This chain joins TRBV7-6 and TRBJ1-1; possible D gene TRBD1, 5 bases. The CDR3 loop spans 18 amino acids. V was clipped by 1 base and J by 0 bases, with 18 bases between them. Germline CDR1 is SGHVS and CDR2 is FNYEAQ. Written as DNA, the CDR3 is TGTGCCAGCAGCTTAGAGGGGTGGTCACGCACCATGAACACTGAAGCTTTCTTT. It translates to CASSLEGWSRTMNTEAFF.

The gene calls are TRBV25-1 and TRBJ2-2; TRBD2 matches 9 bases. V trimming: 5 bases; J trimming: 5 bases; junction bases outside the gene matches: 6. This CDR3 region has 15 residues. Germline V gene data show CDR1 as MGHDK and CDR2 as SYGVNS. The CDR3: CASSSSGSLTGELFF. The CDR3 bases are TGTGCCAGCAGTAGTAGCGGGAGCTTGACCGGGGAGCTGTTTTTT. Complete variable domain (other parts from reference TRBV25-1 and TRBJ2-2): EADIYQTPRYLVIGTGKKITLECSQTMGHDKMYWYQQDPGMELHLIHYSYGVNSTEKGDLSSESTVSRIRTEHFPLTLESARPSHTSQYLCASSSSGSLTGELFFGEGSRLTVL.

V is TRBV11-2 and J is TRBJ2-7, with no clear D. CDR3 length: 15 residues. The germline gives CDR1 SGHAT, CDR2 FQNNGV. Trimming left V 5 bases short and J 5 bases short, with 19 bases between. The CDR3: CASSPRVAMSHEQYF. The DNA for the CDR3 is TGTGCCAGCAGCCCTCGGGTAGCTATGTCCCACGAGCAGTACTTC. The entire variable domain, with the rest obtained from reference TRBV11-2 and TRBJ2-7, is as follows: EAGVAQSPRYKIIEKRQSVAFWCNPISGHATLYWYQQILGQGPKLLIQFQNNGVVDDSQLPKDRFSAERLKGVDSTLKIQPAKLEDSAVYLCASSPRVAMSHEQYFGPGTRLTVT.

The chain joins TRBV2 to TRBJ2-7; 8 bases agree with TRBD1. V lost 3 bases and J lost 3; bases outside the gene matches: 4. The CDR3 loop spans 14 amino acids. In germline, CDR1 is SNHLY, CDR2 FYNNEI. The CDR3: CASSEDRAFYEQYF. CDR3 DNA sequence: TGTGCCAGCAGTGAGGACAGGGCCTTCTACGAGCAGTACTTC.

The chain has TRBV5-6 and TRBJ2-5, with 10 bases identical to TRBD1. The CDR3 is made up of 15 amino acids. Germline values: CDR1 SGHDT, CDR2 YYEEEE. V shed 3 bases, J shed 4 bases, and the junction held 6 bases outside the gene matches. CDR3 residues: CASSWGTGVGETQYF. DNA for the CDR3: TGTGCCAGCAGCTGGGGGACAGGGGTGGGAGAGACCCAGTACTTC.

This clone was counted between two and nine times. This chain links TRBV6-1 with TRBJ2-5, with 12 bases matching TRBD2. CDR3 length: 18 amino acids. Germline CDR1 reads MNHNS; CDR2 reads SASEGT. J was trimmed by 4 bases and V by 1 base; bases with no gene match: 10. CDR3 residues: CASSEVLAGGQKVETQYF. The CDR3 bases are TGTGCCAGCAGTGAAGTACTAGCGGGGGGCCAGAAAGTAGAGACCCAGTACTTC.

The chain uses TRBV18 and TRBJ2-3, with TRBD1 matching 10 bases. Unmatched junction bases numbered 5, after V lost 5 bases and J lost 0 bases. The CDR3 loop spans 16 amino acids. Germline V gene sequence: CDR1 KGHSH, CDR2 LQKENI. DNA of the CDR3: TGTGCCAGCTCAACCTGGACAGGGGGAAGCACAGATACGCAGTATTTT. The encoded protein is CASSTWTGGSTDTQYF.

The J gene is TRBJ2-5, the V gene TRBV7-7, with a tentative D call TRBD2 (6 bases). V lost 2 bases to trimming and J lost 4 bases, with 11 bases between them. The CDR3 has 14 amino acids. CDR1 and CDR2 from the germline V gene are SSHAT and FNYEAQ (reference sequence). The CDR3 DNA reads as TGTGCCAGCAGCTTATCGGGGGTCGTAGAGACCCAGTACTTC. Encoded protein: CASSLSGVVETQYF.

This clone was counted once. The chain recombines TRBV11-1 with TRBJ1-5; D remains unclear. The CDR3 contains 15 residues. Germline-derived CDR1 and CDR2 are SGHAT and FQDESV (reference sequence). With 1 base removed from V and 2 bases from J, the gap between germline ends came to 9 bases. The CDR3 loop is CASSLGSSGNQPQHF. The DNA of the CDR3 is TGTGCCAGCAGCTTAGGGTCCTCGGGCAATCAGCCCCAGCATTTT.

This clone was counted a single time. The V gene is TRBV18, the J gene TRBJ1-3, with 8 bases fitting TRBD1. This CDR3 is built from 14 residues. CDR1 and CDR2 from the germline V gene are KGHSH and LQKENI. V was clipped by 5 bases and J by 2 bases; unmatched bases: 2. The CDR3 bases are TGTGCCAGCTCAACGGACAGGGCTGGAAACACCATATATTTT. Translated, it gives CASSTDRAGNTIYF.

The table lists this clone with a few counts. V usage is TRBV10-3 and J usage is TRBJ2-3, with 7 bases identical to TRBD2. The V gene's germline CDR1 is ENHRY and CDR2 SYGVKD. This CDR3 region has 15 residues. V gave up 7 bases and J gave up 1 base; unmatched junction bases: 8. The CDR3 sequence: CAITKSGVRTDTQYF. The CDR3 region has the DNA TGTGCCATCACCAAGAGCGGGGTACGCACAGATACGCAGTATTTT.

J is TRBJ1-2 and V is TRBV10-3; D is undetermined. The CDR3 runs 12 residues. From germline, CDR1 is ENHRY and CDR2 SYGVKD. The germline V and J ends were trimmed by 8 bases and 7 bases, with 14 bases remaining between them. The DNA of the CDR3 is TGTGCCATCCGAGAGGAGGCGAGTGGCTACACCTTC. Its translation: CAIREEASGYTF.

This chain uses TRBV30 with TRBJ1-2; D call uncertain. V lost 3 bases and J lost 7, with 6 bases in between. The CDR3 covers 10 residues. Germline loops: CDR1 GTSNPN, CDR2 SVGIG (reference sequence). CDR3 DNA: TGTGCCTGGAGGGAGAGTGGCTACACCTTC. This translates into CAWRESGYTF.

This clone appeared a single time. The genes are TRBV25-1 and TRBJ2-7; D is possibly TRBD1 (6 bases). Germline V CDR1 and CDR2: MGHDK, SYGVNS. V lost 1 base and J 1 base, leaving 11 bases between the germline ends. The CDR3 runs to 15 residues. CDR3 nucleotides: TGTGCCAGCAGTGAATCGACAGGAAAGTCCTACGAGCAGTACTTC. Its translation is CASSESTGKSYEQYF.

The CDR3 reads CASSRIGTSGYNEQFF. CDR3 DNA: TGTGCCAGCAGTCGAATAGGGACTAGCGGGTACAATGAGCAGTTCTTC. The chain employs TRBV9 and TRBJ2-1, with TRBD2 identical over 12 bases. The V segment lost 5 bases and the J segment 4 bases; nucleotides outside the gene matches: 7. In germline, CDR1 is SGDLS, CDR2 YYNGEE. The CDR3 is 16 amino acids.

The genes are TRBV5-6 and TRBJ2-1, with D maybe TRBD2 (6 bases). From germline, CDR1 is SGHDT and CDR2 YYEEEE. The CDR3 runs 16 residues. V was clipped by 0 bases and J by 6 bases, with 16 bases between them. For the CDR3, the DNA is TGTGCCAGCAGCTTGGGACGGCGGGGCGCGGCCAATGAGCAGTTCTTC. Translated, it gives CASSLGRRGAANEQFF.

The V and J genes are TRBV11-3 and TRBJ1-1; TRBD1 matches 9 bases. CDR3 length equals 18 residues. The germline V gene encodes CDR1 SGHNT and CDR2 YENEEA. J lost 1 base, V lost 1 base, and 10 bases had no gene match. CDR3: CASSLVERDRVRNTEAFF. The CDR3 region has the DNA TGTGCCAGCAGCTTAGTAGAGCGGGACAGGGTAAGGAACACTGAAGCTTTCTTT.

J is TRBJ2-5 and V is TRBV4-2, with D hard to call. The V end lost 0 bases, the J end lost 7 bases, and 9 bases lay between the germline ends. CDR1 and CDR2 (germline): LGHNA, YNFKEQ. The CDR3 spans 13 residues. CDR3 nucleotides: TGTGCCAGCAGCCAAGAATTATCAGGGACCCAGTACTTC. Its protein is CASSQELSGTQYF.

The rearrangement links TRBV5-5 to TRBJ2-7; perhaps TRBD1 as D (5 bases). CDR1 and CDR2 from the germline V gene are SGHKS and YYEKEE (reference sequence). There are 15 residues in the CDR3. V was cut by 2 bases and J by 2 bases, with 14 bases left in between. CDR3 in amino acids: CASSLQNRFAYEQYF. Here the CDR3 DNA reads TGTGCCAGCAGCTTACAAAACAGGTTTGCCTACGAGCAGTACTTC.

This clone came up a few times. The CDR3, as DNA: TGTGCCAGCAGCTTGCCTCCGGGACACAGTGGCTACACCTTC. It specifies CASSLPPGHSGYTF. The chain couples TRBV5-8 to TRBJ1-2; D possibly corresponds to TRBD1 (6 bases). Germline CDR1 reads SGHTS; CDR2 reads YDEGEE. V gave up 1 base and J gave up 7 bases, with 14 bases separating them. CDR3 size: 14 residues.

The chain employs TRBV5-1 and TRBJ2-3, with D possibly matching TRBD2 (6 bases). Trimming stripped 1 base from V and 2 bases from J, with 11 bases between. Germline lookup yields CDR1 SGHRS and CDR2 YFSETQ. CDR3 length: 15 residues. The CDR3 loop is CASSLNGGSTDTQYF. The CDR3 DNA is TGCGCCAGCAGCTTGAATGGGGGGTCCACAGATACGCAGTATTTT. Complete variable domain (other parts from reference TRBV5-1 and TRBJ2-3): KAGVTQTPRYLIKTRGQQVTLSCSPISGHRSVSWYQQTPGQGLQFLFEYFSETQRNKGNFPGRFSGRQFSNSRSEMNVSTLELGDSALYLCASSLNGGSTDTQYFGPGTRLTVL.